This is a list of T cell receptor beta chains from one sample in a study of blood T cell repertoires in COVID-19. Sequenced by immunoSEQ multiplex PCR; TCRdb stores in-frame clones only, minus some. In the table there are hundreds of thousands of clones, approximately 90% of which are singletons. The sample comprised PBMCs or T cells enriched from blood (not recorded which). The source is a woman between 18 and 30 years old with acute COVID-19. CDR3s include the opening cysteine and the closing phenylalanine or tryptophan. The D gene is left open where the match is weak. Size is stated for part of the rows, as once, few or many counts, or as a class when the clone is expanded.

-	TRBV10-1	TRBD1	TRBJ2-7	TGCGCCAGCAGTGACCAAGGGACAGGGGGAAGGAACGAGCAGTACTTC	CASSDQGTGGRNEQYF
-	TRBV19	-	TRBJ1-2	TGTGCCAGTAGTACGGTAGAAAACTATGGCTACACCTTC	CASSTVENYGYTF
-	TRBV18	-	TRBJ1-1	TGTGCCAGCTCACCGGCCAGGGTCACTGAAGCTTTCTTT	CASSPARVTEAFF
-	TRBV7-3	TRBD1	TRBJ2-2	TGTGCCAGCAGCCCATTCTCGGACAGGGCGGGCACCGGGGAGCTGTTTTTT	CASSPFSDRAGTGELFF
once	TRBV15	TRBD1	TRBJ1-6	TGTGCCACCAGCAGAGGGTGGGACAGCTCTAATTCACCCCTCCACTTT	CATSRGWDSSNSPLHF
-	TRBV5-1	-	TRBJ2-7	TGCGCCAGCAGCTTTGGACCGGAGGGCCTATACGAGCAGTACTTC	CASSFGPEGLYEQYF
-	TRBV6-1	-	TRBJ2-3	TGTGCCAGCAGTGAAGGAAGCAGCGGGACGCAGTATTTT	CASSEGSSGTQYF
-	TRBV7-2	TRBD1	TRBJ1-3	TGTGCCAGCAGGCACCGGGACAGGGGAAATCTCTCTGGAAACACCATATATTTT	CASRHRDRGNLSGNTIYF
-	TRBV3-1/TRBV3-2	-	TRBJ1-1	TGTGCCAGCAGCCTGAGCAGGGATTCTGAAGCTTTCTTT	CASSLSRDSEAFF
-	TRBV29-1	-	TRBJ2-3	TGCAGCGGTCAAGGTCTAAGGAGGGATACGCAGTATTTT	CSGQGLRRDTQYF
-	TRBV24-1	-	TRBJ2-1	TGTGCCACCAGTGAAGCCGGACAGTACAATGAGCAGTTCTTC	CATSEAGQYNEQFF
-	TRBV2	-	TRBJ2-7	TGTGCCAGTAACCGGGACATCTACTACGAGCAGTACTTC	CASNRDIYYEQYF
-	TRBV11-2	-	TRBJ1-1	TGTGCCAGCAGCCGTCGGGTGGACACTGAAGCTTTCTTT	CASSRRVDTEAFF
-	TRBV9	TRBD2	TRBJ2-1	TGTGCCAGCAGCGTAGGGCTAGCGGGAGTTCGGGATGAGCAGTTCTTC	CASSVGLAGVRDEQFF
-	TRBV29-1	TRBD1	TRBJ1-1	TGCAGCGTTACCGGGACAGGGGGCGAAACTGAAGCTTTCTTT	CSVTGTGGETEAFF
-	TRBV4-1	-	TRBJ2-7	TGCGCCAGCAGCCAAGATAGGGACACCACCTACGAGCAGTACTTC	CASSQDRDTTYEQYF
-	TRBV7-8	TRBD2	TRBJ2-3	TGTGCCAGCAGTTTTAGCGGGGGGGCCGCAGATACGCAGTATTTT	CASSFSGGAADTQYF
-	TRBV6-5	TRBD1	TRBJ1-2	TGTGCCAGCAGTCTTTCGACAGGGGGATATGGCTACACCTTC	CASSLSTGGYGYTF
-	TRBV12-5	TRBD1	TRBJ1-6	TGTGCTAGTGGTCTGACAGGGGATTCACCCCTCCACTTT	CASGLTGDSPLHF
-	TRBV19	-	TRBJ1-2	TGTGCCAGTAGTATCGGGTGGAACTATGGCTACACCTTC	CASSIGWNYGYTF
-	TRBV5-5	-	TRBJ1-3	TGTGCCAGCAGCTTGGAGGGGAACACCATATATTTT	CASSLEGNTIYF
few	TRBV3-1/TRBV3-2	-	TRBJ1-3	TGTGCCAGCAGCCAGAGTTCTGGAAACACCATATATTTT	CASSQSSGNTIYF
once	TRBV7-8	-	TRBJ2-7	TGTGCCAGCCCCCGAAAAGGGGCAAGTCTAGATTCCTACGAGCAGTACTTC	CASPRKGASLDSYEQYF
-	TRBV19	-	TRBJ1-1	TGTGCCAGTAGTATCCTTATCGGCACTGAAGCTTTCTTT	CASSILIGTEAFF
-	TRBV12-3/TRBV12-4	-	TRBJ1-3	TGTGCCAGCGGCATAAACACCATATATTTT	CASGINTIYF
-	TRBV5-6	TRBD1	TRBJ1-6	TGTGCCAGCAGCTTTATGGACAGGATGAATTCACCCCTCCACTTT	CASSFMDRMNSPLHF
-	TRBV4-3	-	TRBJ2-6	TGCGCCAGCAGCCCGAGGGCCGACACTGGGGCCAACGTCCTGACTTTC	CASSPRADTGANVLTF
-	TRBV3-1/TRBV3-2	TRBD2	TRBJ2-7	TGTGCCAGCAGCCAAGATGTACTAGCGGGGGCCTACTCCTACGAGCAGTACTTC	CASSQDVLAGAYSYEQYF
-	TRBV9	-	TRBJ1-3	TGTGCCAGCAGCCCGCGGGCCCTTATCAGGGGACCTGGAAACACCATATATTTT	CASSPRALIRGPGNTIYF
many	TRBV7-3	-	TRBJ2-2	TGTGCCAGCAGCAACAGCAACGGGGAGCTGTTTTTT	CASSNSNGELFF
-	TRBV27	TRBD2	TRBJ2-3	TGTGCCAGCAGTTTATCGGGGACTAGAAGCACAGATACGCAGTATTTT	CASSLSGTRSTDTQYF
-	TRBV10-3	-	TRBJ2-1	TGTGCCATCAGTCAGGGAAACAATGAGCAGTTCTTC	CAISQGNNEQFF
-	TRBV6-2/TRBV6-3	TRBD2	TRBJ2-1	TGTGCCAGCAGTTACTCCCTAGCGGGCCTCTACAATGAGCAGTTCTTC	CASSYSLAGLYNEQFF